Given below is one TCR beta chain in context. Its antigen is not identified. The germline V gene encodes CDR1 MDHEN and CDR2 SYDVKM. The CDR3 runs 16 residues. This specimen comes from a study of monozygotic twins with inflammatory bowel disease. Blood was drawn at around 2.5 ml per donor. UMIs containing a 6-nucleotide sample barcode were added via template switching. Reprocessing the 5' RACE reads, TCRdb reports a single entry for every CDR3 protein and omits DNA. The ten top clones account for around 2.3%, within a sample of around 410,000 distinct CDR3 sequences. Study-level findings and limits: Diversity of TCRbeta measured by inverse Simpson was lower in IBD patients than in healthy co-twins.

Sequencing was performed on blood. The chain has TRBV28 and TRBJ2-1; TCRdb picks TRBD2, but there is no DNA to check that call. The sequence was collected from a human donor with ulcerative colitis or Crohn's disease, or a healthy co-twin of an affected twin (not recorded which). The CDR3 reads CASSFSGRGIYNEQFF.